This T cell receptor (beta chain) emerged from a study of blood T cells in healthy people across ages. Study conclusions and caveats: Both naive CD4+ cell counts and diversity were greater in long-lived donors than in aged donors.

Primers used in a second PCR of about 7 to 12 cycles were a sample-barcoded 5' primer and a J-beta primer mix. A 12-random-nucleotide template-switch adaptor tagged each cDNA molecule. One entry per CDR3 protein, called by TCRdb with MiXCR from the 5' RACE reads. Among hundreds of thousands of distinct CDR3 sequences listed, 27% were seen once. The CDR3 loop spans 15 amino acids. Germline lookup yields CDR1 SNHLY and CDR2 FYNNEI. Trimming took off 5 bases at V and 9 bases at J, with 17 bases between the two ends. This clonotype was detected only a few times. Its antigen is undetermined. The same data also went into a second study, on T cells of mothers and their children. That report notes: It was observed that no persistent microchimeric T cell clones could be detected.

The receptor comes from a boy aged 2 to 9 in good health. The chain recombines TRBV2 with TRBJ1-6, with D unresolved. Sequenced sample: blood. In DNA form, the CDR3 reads TGTGCCAGCAGTAACCCGGCCCTCCGGATTTCACCCCTCCACTTT. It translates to CASSNPALRISPLHF.